This TCR beta chain originates from a study of cytomegalovirus exposure and HLA in healthy donors. About the research overall: A prior analysis found 117 million unique TCR beta sequences from 170 million or so T cells. Overall study findings and caveats: Later analysis associated a missense DCLRE1C variant with TCR beta V- and J-gene trimming.

This CDR3 region has 12 residues. Germline V CDR1 and CDR2: KGHSH, LQKENI. V lost 3 bases, J lost 4 bases, and 6 bases lay in between. Vbeta (60) and Jbeta (13) primers were used in the PCR. Authors' analysis steps: Later analysis identified some 88 million unique TCR beta chains, roughly 11 million shared. Only in-frame clones appear in the TCRdb table, and some are missing; sequencing was by immunoSEQ multiplex PCR. V, J and clone size reflect that table, while D and trimming were determined from the DNA. The table shows about 110,000 clones, with 65% to 90% occurring only once. A word on this clone: What it binds is not known.

This clonotype was obtained from a woman aged 25 to 39 in good health and CMV-seronegative. Specimen: PBMCs. The rearrangement links TRBV18 to TRBJ2-5; D remains ambiguous. As DNA, the CDR3 is TGTGCCAGCTCACCTAGCTCAGAGACCCAGTACTTC. Amino acids: CASSPSSETQYF.